A selection of T cell receptor beta chains follows, all from one sample in a study of immune characteristics of hereditary and idiopathic chronic pancreatitis. The repertoire was sequenced with immunoSEQ multiplex PCR; TCRdb's copy has only in-frame clones and lacks some. The sample carries about 1,700 clones, almost 80% recorded once. Sample: pancreas tissue with hereditary chronic pancreatitis. The source is a human donor with chronic pancreatitis. Each CDR3 is given without its conserved first and last residue.

J gene,V gene,CDR3 protein
TRBJ2-7,TRBV19,ASSIALTSYEQY
TRBJ2-3,TRBV7-9,ASSLQATQY
TRBJ1-2,TRBV24-1,ATSDASYANYGYT
TRBJ2-1,TRBV27,ASSSHRLAGYNEQF
TRBJ1-1,TRBV27,ASSSGTANTEAF
TRBJ1-3,TRBV4-1,ASSQDYGNTIY
TRBJ2-2,TRBV7-2,ASSFGQLTGELF
TRBJ2-2,TRBV28,ASSFLSGQGDTGELF
TRBJ1-5,TRBV5-6,ASSQGISGQPQH
TRBJ1-2,TRBV6-5,ASRTGRLGHYGYT
TRBJ2-2,TRBV19,ASSSRDRGLAGELF
TRBJ2-7,TRBV7-9,ASSPKTGTWYEQY
TRBJ2-7,TRBV4-3,ASSQRLAGGYEQY
TRBJ1-6,TRBV5-1,ASSEGTALNSPLH
TRBJ1-2,TRBV7-6,ASSTDPIRDRDAYGYT
TRBJ2-1,TRBV6-5,ASEEGTGGANEQF
TRBJ1-2,TRBV5-8,ASSSNTGGYT
TRBJ1-1,TRBV5-6,ASSLRSAGVNTEAF
TRBJ2-7,TRBV6-1,ASSDFSYEQY
TRBJ2-5,TRBV7-9,ASSLGGTRFETQY
TRBJ2-5,TRBV6-4,ASSEVAGGQETQY
TRBJ1-4,TRBV6-1,ASGDRVGTNEKLF
TRBJ2-7,TRBV5-5,ASIVTHCEQY
TRBJ2-3,TRBV27,ASKQGRNTDTQY
TRBJ2-1,TRBV29-1,SVDSGGVGEQF
TRBJ2-3,TRBV29-1,SGGRGGTDTQY
TRBJ2-7,TRBV2,ASVSGGSSYEQY
TRBJ2-7,TRBV6-5,ASSTDRPPYEQY
TRBJ2-1,TRBV19,ASNVAGGRNEQF
TRBJ2-7,TRBV3-1/TRBV3-2,ASSGTGTGGIEQY
TRBJ2-5,TRBV2,ASREGLSYGTQY
TRBJ2-2,TRBV29-1,SAKGQDVTGELF
TRBJ2-7,TRBV5-6,ASSLGRDGSYEQY
TRBJ1-5,TRBV30,AWSGSGTGLGQPQH
TRBJ1-2,TRBV6-5,ASSHDRRVRGYT
TRBJ2-3,TRBV6-1,ASSEAAGGPDTQY
TRBJ1-2,TRBV4-2,ASSLGLGPWEPGYT
TRBJ1-1,TRBV5-1,ASSLVGVTNTEAF
TRBJ2-2,TRBV6-1,ASSELDGNTGELF
TRBJ2-1,TRBV29-1,SVEPTSGGSNEQF
TRBJ1-2,TRBV4-3,ASSVRWQAYDYT
TRBJ2-7,TRBV7-8,ASSLGRQLYEQY
TRBJ2-2,TRBV9,ASSGRDRGEEVTGELF
TRBJ1-6,TRBV6-5,ASSFRERGSPLH
TRBJ2-2,TRBV9,ASSPQRGPGELF
TRBJ1-1,TRBV21-1,ASSKAGGYHTEAF
TRBJ2-6,TRBV6-2/TRBV6-3,ASSYDLSGANVLT
TRBJ1-4,TRBV19,ASTGTVGEKLF
TRBJ1-3,TRBV15,ATSSGGRESSGNTIY
TRBJ1-4,TRBV9,ASSANSVPNEKLF
TRBJ2-1,TRBV29-1,SVEAEDRQSYNEQF